One sample yielded the 27 T cell receptor beta chains listed below, sequenced in a study of graft-versus-host responses after intestinal transplantation. These TCRs are of unknown antigen specificity. TCRdb keeps only in-frame clones here, not all; method: immunoSEQ multiplex PCR. The sample has 30,000 to 50,000 clones, more than 90% seen once. The sequenced sample was unstimulated CD8+ T cells sorted from spleen or lymph node cells, obtained before transplant. Every receptor here comes from a human donor who was the organ donor for an intestinal transplant.

The chain combines TRBV6-1 with TRBJ2-1; 7 bases fit TRBD1. With V trimmed by 4 bases and J by 3 bases, 6 bases remained unmatched. Germline values: CDR1 MNHNS, CDR2 SASEGT. The CDR3 contains 15 residues. CDR3 nucleotide sequence: TGTGCCAGCAGTGGCACCGGGACAGTCTACAATGAGCAGTTCTTC. Protein sequence: CASSGTGTVYNEQFF.

This sequence joins TRBV27 and TRBJ2-1; 10 positions agree with TRBD2. The CDR3 is 15 amino acids. Losses at the gene ends were 3 bases for V and 3 bases for J; bases not matched to a gene: 2. Germline assignment: CDR1 MNHEY and CDR2 SMNVEV (reference sequence). This chain's CDR3 is CASSFLAGGYNEQFF. The CDR3 region has the DNA TGTGCCAGCAGTTTTTTAGCGGGGGGCTACAATGAGCAGTTCTTC.

The chain links TRBV6-1 to TRBJ1-2; no clear D. The CDR3 length is 13 residues. From germline, CDR1 is MNHNS and CDR2 SASEGT. The germline V and J ends were trimmed by 1 base and 8 bases, with 11 bases remaining between them. CDR3 protein: CASSEVMGDGYTF. As DNA, the CDR3 is TGTGCCAGCAGTGAAGTTATGGGAGACGGCTACACCTTC.

The rearrangement links TRBV9 to TRBJ1-3; TRBD1 might be the D (6 bases). From germline, CDR1 is SGDLS and CDR2 YYNGEE. The CDR3 has 17 residues. Trimming pared 0 bases from V and 2 bases from J, leaving 15 bases between. The CDR3 DNA sequence: TGTGCCAGCAGCGTAGGGGTAGGGGGGGGCCCTGGAAACACCATATATTTT. This gives the protein CASSVGVGGGPGNTIYF.

This clone was recorded once. The chain is built from TRBV4-3 and TRBJ2-1; D is uncertain. The V gene lost 3 bases and the J gene lost 0 bases, with 9 bases spanning the gap. This CDR3 contains 15 residues. The germline gives CDR1 LGHNA, CDR2 YSLEER. The CDR3 reads CASSQDQSSYNEQFF. In DNA, the CDR3 is TGCGCCAGCAGCCAGGACCAAAGCTCCTACAATGAGCAGTTCTTC.

The genes are TRBV27 and TRBJ2-3; 10 nucleotides align to TRBD1. This CDR3 has 13 amino acids. Trimming at V came to 6 bases and at J to 5 bases, leaving 2 bases not matched to a gene. Per the germline V gene, CDR1 is MNHEY and CDR2 is SMNVEV (reference sequence). For the CDR3, the DNA is TGTGCCAGCAGGGGACAGGGGTTAGATACGCAGTATTTT. This codes for CASRGQGLDTQYF.

This sequence joins TRBV7-2 and TRBJ2-1; 7 bases are shared with TRBD2. The CDR3 loop spans 15 amino acids. Looked up from germline, CDR1 is SGHTA and CDR2 is FQGNSA. Unmatched junction bases numbered 13, after V lost 1 base and J lost 13 bases. Here the CDR3 reads CASSLGPEGRGTQFF. CDR3 DNA: TGTGCCAGCAGCTTAGGCCCTGAGGGGCGGGGGACCCAGTTCTTC.

This rearrangement joins TRBV4-3 to TRBJ2-7; a weak D match, TRBD2 (5 bases). The CDR3 consists of 16 residues. Trimming removed 2 bases at V and 6 bases at J, with 20 bases between. Germline-derived CDR1 and CDR2 are LGHNA and YSLEER. CDR3 sequence: CASSQSLLSGLVEQYF. For the CDR3, the DNA is TGCGCCAGCAGCCAATCTTTACTAAGCGGATTGGTCGAGCAGTACTTC.

CDR3 amino acids: CSVQASNTEAFF. The CDR3 coding sequence is TGCAGCGTTCAGGCATCGAATACTGAAGCTTTCTTT. The rearrangement links TRBV29-1 to TRBJ1-1; D is undetermined. The germline V gene encodes CDR1 SQVTM and CDR2 ANQGSEA. Trimming shortened V by 5 bases and J by 5 bases, and 12 bases separated the two germline ends. The CDR3 has 12 amino acids. Looking up the rest from reference TRBV29-1 and TRBJ1-1 gives the full variable domain: SAVISQKPSRDICQRGTSLTIQCQVDSQVTMMFWYRQQPGQSLTLIATANQGSEATYESGFVIDKFPISRPNLTFSTLTVSNMSPEDSSIYLCSVQASNTEAFFGQGTRLTVV.

V usage is TRBV28 and J usage is TRBJ2-1; tentatively, D is TRBD1 (5 bases). The CDR3 sequence is 15 residues long. Germline-derived CDR1 and CDR2 are MDHEN and SYDVKM. V gave up 2 bases and J gave up 8 bases, with 16 bases separating them. The CDR3 bases are TGTGCCAGCAGTTTAGGGGCAGGTTCAGCCCATGAGCAGTTCTTC. It yields the protein CASSLGAGSAHEQFF.

The rearrangement links TRBV4-3 to TRBJ1-5, with D maybe TRBD1 (5 bases). The CDR3 covers 14 residues. The germline V gene encodes CDR1 LGHNA and CDR2 YSLEER. The V and J ends lost 4 bases and 6 bases respectively, with 13 bases between them. Here the CDR3 reads CASSLYGGGQPQHF. The CDR3 DNA follows: TGCGCCAGCAGCCTCTATGGGGGTGGTCAGCCCCAGCATTTT.

The gene calls are TRBV27 and TRBJ2-7; D possibly corresponds to TRBD1 (6 bases). The germline CDR1 and CDR2 sequences are MNHEY and SMNVEV (reference sequence). The CDR3 totals 18 residues. V lost 5 bases and J 4 bases, leaving 27 bases between the germline ends. The CDR3 coding sequence is TGTGCCAGCAGTCCCCGTGGCAGGGGCCCTTGGAGTACGTACGAGCAGTACTTC. This gives the protein CASSPRGRGPWSTYEQYF.

This sequence joins TRBV15 and TRBJ2-1; 12 nucleotides agree with TRBD2. Germline CDR1 and CDR2: LNHNV and YYDKDF (reference sequence). V shed 0 bases, J shed 8 bases, and the junction held 5 bases outside the gene matches. This CDR3 has 16 amino acids. CDR3 nucleotide sequence: TGTGCCACCAGCAGAGACCTAGCGGGGGGGCTCCATGAGCAGTTCTTC. Translation gives CATSRDLAGGLHEQFF.

The chain carries TRBV28 and TRBJ1-5, with D hard to call. The V gene lost 6 bases and the J gene lost 9 bases, with 12 bases spanning the gap. This CDR3 has 12 amino acids. The germline gives CDR1 MDHEN, CDR2 SYDVKM. CDR3 sequence: CASSLVGPPQHF. CDR3 in DNA: TGTGCCAGCAGCCTCGTCGGTCCGCCCCAGCATTTT.

The CDR3 spells CASSLRDRANSPLHF. The CDR3 DNA follows: TGTGCCAGCAGTCTCCGGGACAGGGCTAATTCACCCCTCCACTTT. The gene calls are TRBV6-6 and TRBJ1-6; 9 nucleotides match TRBD1. The CDR3 has 15 amino acids. Germline V gene data show CDR1 as MNHNY and CDR2 as SVGAGI (reference sequence). V trimming: 5 bases; J trimming: 6 bases; junction bases outside the gene matches: 5.

This chain's CDR3 is CASSTPTGRDTEAFF. The CDR3 coding sequence is TGTGCCAGCAGTACTCCGACAGGGAGGGACACTGAAGCTTTCTTT. The V gene is TRBV6-5, the J gene TRBJ1-1, with 7 bases identical to TRBD1. The germline V gene has CDR1 MNHEY and CDR2 SVGAGI. The V and J ends lost 5 bases and 3 bases, in that order; junction bases with no gene match: 9. This CDR3 spans 15 amino acids.

The CDR3 reads CASSLVVGHNEQFF. The DNA for the CDR3 is TGTGCCAGCAGCTTAGTCGTGGGCCACAATGAGCAGTTCTTC. The chain carries TRBV13 and TRBJ2-1; D not resolved. Germline CDR1 is PRHDT and CDR2 is FYEKMQ (reference sequence). Trimming shortened V by 1 base and J by 5 bases, and 9 bases separated the two germline ends. The CDR3 covers 14 residues.

The V call is TRBV19, the J call TRBJ2-1; D possibly corresponds to TRBD2 (6 bases). Germline CDR1 and CDR2: LNHDA and SQIVND (reference sequence). The CDR3 loop spans 14 amino acids. Trimming stripped 1 base from V and 6 bases from J, with 10 bases between. The CDR3 DNA follows: TGTGCCAGTAGTATAGTGGCTAGCGCCAATGAGCAGTTCTTC. Encoded protein: CASSIVASANEQFF.

The chain uses TRBV10-1 and TRBJ2-7; 7 bases agree with TRBD1. The DNA end lines up better with TRBJ2-5; the J call may be wrong. CDR1 is WNHNN, CDR2 SYGVQD, per germline (reference sequence). CDR3 length equals 14 residues. CDR3 sequence: CASRKRTGQETQYF. In DNA form, the CDR3 reads TGCGCCAGCAGAAAGAGGACAGGTCAAGAGACCCAGTACTTC.

The chain links TRBV4-1 to TRBJ2-3; 9 nucleotides line up with TRBD1. V was pared by 4 bases and J by 0 bases, with 8 bases of the junction left unmatched. CDR3 length: 17 residues. Germline lookup yields CDR1 MGHRA and CDR2 YSYEKL. Here the CDR3 DNA reads TGCGCCAGCAGCCCACCCGTACAGGGGGCTAGCACAGATACGCAGTATTTT. Translation gives CASSPPVQGASTDTQYF.

The genes are TRBV7-9 and TRBJ1-1; D unclear. CDR3 size: 14 residues. Per germline, CDR1 SEHNR and CDR2 FQNEAQ (reference sequence). V lost 6 bases, J lost 0 bases, and 11 bases lay in between. The CDR3 protein is CASSSSVMNTEAFF. The CDR3 DNA reads TGTGCCAGCAGTTCGTCGGTCATGAACACTGAAGCTTTCTTT.

DNA for the CDR3: TGCGCCAGCAGCCAAGTGGAGACAGGGGGATACGAGCAGTACTTC. Translating it yields CASSQVETGGYEQYF. The genes are TRBV4-3 and TRBJ2-7, with 9 bases matching TRBD1. CDR1 is LGHNA and CDR2 is YSLEER in the germline V gene. The CDR3 loop spans 15 amino acids. V lost 1 base to trimming and J lost 4 bases; unmatched junction nucleotides: 5.

The genes are TRBV11-3 and TRBJ2-7; TRBD1 agrees at 9 bases. V gave up 4 bases and J gave up 0 bases; unmatched junction bases: 10. The CDR3 has 17 amino acids. In germline, CDR1 is SGHNT, CDR2 YENEEA. The CDR3 DNA is TGTGCCAGCAGCTCCCACAGGGGGCTGACGAGCTCCTACGAGCAGTACTTC. Amino acids: CASSSHRGLTSSYEQYF.

The V and J genes are TRBV9 and TRBJ2-3, with 9 bases lining up with TRBD2. CDR3 length equals 14 residues. V lost 2 bases to trimming and J lost 4 bases; unmatched junction nucleotides: 2. The germline V gene encodes CDR1 SGDLS and CDR2 YYNGEE. The CDR3 here is CASSVTSGPDTQYF. Here the CDR3 DNA reads TGTGCCAGCAGCGTTACTAGCGGGCCAGATACGCAGTATTTT.

The chain combines TRBV27 with TRBJ1-2; TRBD1 matches 7 bases. Germline CDR1 and CDR2: MNHEY and SMNVEV (reference sequence). The CDR3 is made up of 11 amino acids. J was trimmed by 6 bases and V by 7 bases; bases with no gene match: 2. In DNA, the CDR3 is TGTGCCAGCATCGGGACAGATGGCTACACCTTC. This translates into CASIGTDGYTF.

Regarding this clone: Other DNA sequences within the sample encode an identical CDR3. V usage is TRBV6-5 and J usage is TRBJ2-1, with a weak D call TRBD1 (7 bases). CDR1 is MNHEY, CDR2 SVGAGI, per germline. Trimming pared 2 bases from V and 4 bases from J, leaving 12 bases between. The CDR3 covers 15 residues. Written as DNA, the CDR3 is TGTGCCAGCAGTTACGGAGGGGGCGCTTACAATGAGCAGTTCTTC. Translating it yields CASSYGGGAYNEQFF.

The V and J genes are TRBV4-1 and TRBJ1-1, with a tentative D call TRBD1 (6 bases). The germline V gene has CDR1 MGHRA and CDR2 YSYEKL. The germline V and J ends were trimmed by 3 bases and 0 bases, with 17 bases remaining between them. The CDR3 runs to 17 residues. CDR3 amino acids: CASSQGPLTGLNTEAFF. The CDR3 nucleotides are TGCGCCAGCAGCCAGGGACCCCTGACAGGCCTGAACACTGAAGCTTTCTTT.